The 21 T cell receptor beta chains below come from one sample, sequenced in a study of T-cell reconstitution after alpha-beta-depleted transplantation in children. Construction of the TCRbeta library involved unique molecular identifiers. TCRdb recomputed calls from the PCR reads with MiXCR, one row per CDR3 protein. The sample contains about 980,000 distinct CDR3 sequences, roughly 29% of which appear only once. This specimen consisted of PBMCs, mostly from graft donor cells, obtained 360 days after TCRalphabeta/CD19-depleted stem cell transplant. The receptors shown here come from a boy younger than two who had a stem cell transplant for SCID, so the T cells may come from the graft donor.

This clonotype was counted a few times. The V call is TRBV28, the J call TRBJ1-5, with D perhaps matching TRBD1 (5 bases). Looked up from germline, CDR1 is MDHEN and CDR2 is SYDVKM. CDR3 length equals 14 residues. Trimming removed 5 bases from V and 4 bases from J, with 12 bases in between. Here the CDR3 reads CASSQWAGNQPQHF. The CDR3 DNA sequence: TGTGCCAGCAGTCAGTGGGCAGGGAATCAGCCCCAGCATTTT.

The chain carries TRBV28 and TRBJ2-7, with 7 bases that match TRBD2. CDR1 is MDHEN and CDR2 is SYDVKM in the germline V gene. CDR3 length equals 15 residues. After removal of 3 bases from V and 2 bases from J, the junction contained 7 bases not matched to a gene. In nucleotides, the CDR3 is TGTGCCAGCAGTTTCGCTAGCGGTTTCGCCTACGAGCAGTACTTC. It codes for CASSFASGFAYEQYF.

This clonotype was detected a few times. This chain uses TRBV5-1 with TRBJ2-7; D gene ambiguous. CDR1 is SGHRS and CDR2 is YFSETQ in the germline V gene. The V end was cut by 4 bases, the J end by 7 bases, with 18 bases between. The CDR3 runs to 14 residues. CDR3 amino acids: CASSPSWGLGEQYF. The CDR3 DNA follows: TGCGCCAGCAGCCCGTCTTGGGGATTGGGGGAGCAGTACTTC.

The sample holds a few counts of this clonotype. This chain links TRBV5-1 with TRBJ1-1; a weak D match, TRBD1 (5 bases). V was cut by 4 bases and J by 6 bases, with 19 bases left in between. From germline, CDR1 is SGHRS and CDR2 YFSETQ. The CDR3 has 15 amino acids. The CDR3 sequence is CASSGQGLAGAEAFF. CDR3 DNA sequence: TGCGCCAGCAGCGGTCAGGGATTAGCCGGCGCTGAAGCTTTCTTT.

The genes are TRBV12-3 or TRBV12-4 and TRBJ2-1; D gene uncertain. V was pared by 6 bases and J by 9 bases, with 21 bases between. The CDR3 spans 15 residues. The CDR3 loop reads CASRAATIAAGEQFF. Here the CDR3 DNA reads TGTGCCAGCAGGGCAGCAACGATTGCAGCCGGTGAGCAGTTCTTC.

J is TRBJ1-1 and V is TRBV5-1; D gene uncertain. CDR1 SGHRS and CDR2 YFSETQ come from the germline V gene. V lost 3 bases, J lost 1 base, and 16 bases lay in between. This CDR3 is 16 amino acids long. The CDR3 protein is CASSSGPPRENTEAFF. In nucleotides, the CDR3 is TGCGCCAGCAGCTCTGGGCCACCACGAGAGAACACTGAAGCTTTCTTT.

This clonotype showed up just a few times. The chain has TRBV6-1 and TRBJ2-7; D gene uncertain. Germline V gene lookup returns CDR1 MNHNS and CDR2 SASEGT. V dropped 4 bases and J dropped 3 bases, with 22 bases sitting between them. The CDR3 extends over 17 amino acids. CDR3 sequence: CASSAPGWVEVDYEQYF. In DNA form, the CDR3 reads TGTGCCAGCAGTGCCCCCGGTTGGGTGGAAGTCGACTACGAGCAGTACTTC.

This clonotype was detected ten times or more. The CDR3 here is CASSLVVEETQYF. Written as DNA, the CDR3 is TGCGCCAGCAGCCTGGTCGTTGAGGAGACCCAGTACTTC. The rearrangement links TRBV5-1 to TRBJ2-5; D is uncertain. The V end was cut by 4 bases, the J end by 5 bases, with 12 bases between. From germline, CDR1 is SGHRS and CDR2 YFSETQ. The CDR3 is 13 amino acids. The full variable domain, in which reference TRBV5-1 and TRBJ2-5 provide the parts outside the CDR3, is KAGVTQTPRYLIKTRGQQVTLSCSPISGHRSVSWYQQTPGQGLQFLFEYFSETQRNKGNFPGRFSGRQFSNSRSEMNVSTLELGDSALYLCASSLVVEETQYFGPGTRLLVL.

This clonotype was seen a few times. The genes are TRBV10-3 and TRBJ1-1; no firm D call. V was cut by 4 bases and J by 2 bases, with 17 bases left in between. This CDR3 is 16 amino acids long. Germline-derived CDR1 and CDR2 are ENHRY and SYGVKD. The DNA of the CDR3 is TGTGCCATCAGTGCTTCTCCTCGTCGTCCCAACACTGAAGCTTTCTTT. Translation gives CAISASPRRPNTEAFF.

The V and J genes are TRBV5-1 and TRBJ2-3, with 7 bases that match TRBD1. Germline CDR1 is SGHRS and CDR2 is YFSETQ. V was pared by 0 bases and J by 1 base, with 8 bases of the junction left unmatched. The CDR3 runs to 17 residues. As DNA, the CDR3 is TGCGCCAGCAGCTTGGGGGACAGAAAGGTGGGCACAGATACGCAGTATTTT. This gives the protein CASSLGDRKVGTDTQYF.

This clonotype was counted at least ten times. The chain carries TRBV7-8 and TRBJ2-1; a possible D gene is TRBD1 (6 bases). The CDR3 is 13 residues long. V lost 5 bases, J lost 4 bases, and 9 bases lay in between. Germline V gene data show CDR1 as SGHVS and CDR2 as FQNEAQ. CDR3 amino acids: CASSGQLYNEQFF. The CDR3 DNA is TGTGCCAGCAGCGGACAGTTGTACAATGAGCAGTTCTTC. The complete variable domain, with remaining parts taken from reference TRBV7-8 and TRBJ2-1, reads GAGVSQSPRYKVAKRGQDVALRCDPISGHVSLFWYQQALGQGPEFLTYFQNEAQLDKSGLPSDRFFAERPEGSVSTLKIQRTQQEDSAVYLCASSGQLYNEQFFGPGTRLTVL.

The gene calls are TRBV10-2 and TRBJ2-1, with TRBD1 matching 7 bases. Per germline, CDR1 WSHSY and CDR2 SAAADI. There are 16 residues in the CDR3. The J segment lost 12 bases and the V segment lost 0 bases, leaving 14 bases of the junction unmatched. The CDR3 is CASSESRDRVMIGQFF. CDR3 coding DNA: TGCGCCAGCAGTGAGTCGAGAGACAGGGTAATGATCGGGCAGTTCTTC.

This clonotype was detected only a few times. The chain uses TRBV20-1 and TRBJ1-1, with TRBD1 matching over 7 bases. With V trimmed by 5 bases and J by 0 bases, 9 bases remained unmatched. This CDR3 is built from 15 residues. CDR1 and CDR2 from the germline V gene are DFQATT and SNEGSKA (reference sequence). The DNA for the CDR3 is TGCAGTGCTCTCTTCAGGGGGAAGGTGAACACTGAAGCTTTCTTT. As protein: CSALFRGKVNTEAFF.

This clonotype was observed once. The CDR3 spells CASSGNGGNTEAFF. CDR3 in DNA: TGTGCCAGCAGTGGAAACGGGGGCAACACTGAAGCTTTCTTT. The chain uses TRBV2 and TRBJ1-1; possibly TRBD1 for D (6 bases). The CDR3 length is 14 residues. The germline gives CDR1 SNHLY, CDR2 FYNNEI. With 4 bases removed from V and 2 bases from J, the gap between germline ends came to 11 bases.

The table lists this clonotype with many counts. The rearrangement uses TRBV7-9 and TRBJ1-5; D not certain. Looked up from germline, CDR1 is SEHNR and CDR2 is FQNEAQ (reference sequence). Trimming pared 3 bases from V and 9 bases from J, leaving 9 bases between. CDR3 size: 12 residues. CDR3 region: CASSLRLGPQHF. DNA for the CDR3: TGTGCCAGCAGCTTGCGGTTGGGGCCCCAGCATTTT.

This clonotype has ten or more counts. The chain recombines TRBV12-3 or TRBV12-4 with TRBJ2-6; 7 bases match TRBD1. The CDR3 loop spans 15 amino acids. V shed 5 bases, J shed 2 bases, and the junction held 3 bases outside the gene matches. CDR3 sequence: CASSPTGAGANVLTF. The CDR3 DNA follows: TGTGCCAGCAGTCCCACAGGGGCTGGGGCCAACGTCCTGACTTTC.

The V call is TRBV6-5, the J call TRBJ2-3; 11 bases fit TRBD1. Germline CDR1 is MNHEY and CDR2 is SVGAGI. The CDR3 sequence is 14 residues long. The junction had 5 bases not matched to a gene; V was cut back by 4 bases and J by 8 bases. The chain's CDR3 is CASSFGTGGFTQYF. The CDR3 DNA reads TGTGCCAGCAGTTTTGGGACAGGGGGTTTTACGCAGTATTTT.

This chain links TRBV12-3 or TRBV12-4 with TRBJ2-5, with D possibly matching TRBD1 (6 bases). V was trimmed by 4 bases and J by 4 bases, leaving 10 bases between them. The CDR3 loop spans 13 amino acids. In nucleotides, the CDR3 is TGTGCCAGCAGTTCTCGGACAGTAGAGACCCAGTACTTC. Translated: CASSSRTVETQYF.

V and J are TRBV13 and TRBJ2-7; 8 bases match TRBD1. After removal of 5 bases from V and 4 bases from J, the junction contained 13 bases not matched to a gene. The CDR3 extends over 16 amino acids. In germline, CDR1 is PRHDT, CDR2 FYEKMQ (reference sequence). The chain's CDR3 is CASSLRKRTGKYEQYF. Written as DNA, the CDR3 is TGTGCCAGCAGCCTCCGAAAGAGGACAGGGAAGTACGAGCAGTACTTC.

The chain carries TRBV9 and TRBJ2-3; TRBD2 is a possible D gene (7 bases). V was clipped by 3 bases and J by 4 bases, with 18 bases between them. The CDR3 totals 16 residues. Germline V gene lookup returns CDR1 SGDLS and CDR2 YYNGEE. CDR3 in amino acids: CASSAPGRGAADTQYF. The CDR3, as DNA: TGTGCCAGCAGCGCACCGGGACGGGGGGCGGCAGATACGCAGTATTTT.

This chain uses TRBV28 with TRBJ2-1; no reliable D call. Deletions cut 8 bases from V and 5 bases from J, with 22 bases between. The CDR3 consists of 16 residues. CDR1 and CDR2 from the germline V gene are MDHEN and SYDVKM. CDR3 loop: CASEHVVPSGHNEQFF. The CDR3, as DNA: TGTGCCAGCGAACATGTGGTTCCGTCCGGTCACAATGAGCAGTTCTTC.